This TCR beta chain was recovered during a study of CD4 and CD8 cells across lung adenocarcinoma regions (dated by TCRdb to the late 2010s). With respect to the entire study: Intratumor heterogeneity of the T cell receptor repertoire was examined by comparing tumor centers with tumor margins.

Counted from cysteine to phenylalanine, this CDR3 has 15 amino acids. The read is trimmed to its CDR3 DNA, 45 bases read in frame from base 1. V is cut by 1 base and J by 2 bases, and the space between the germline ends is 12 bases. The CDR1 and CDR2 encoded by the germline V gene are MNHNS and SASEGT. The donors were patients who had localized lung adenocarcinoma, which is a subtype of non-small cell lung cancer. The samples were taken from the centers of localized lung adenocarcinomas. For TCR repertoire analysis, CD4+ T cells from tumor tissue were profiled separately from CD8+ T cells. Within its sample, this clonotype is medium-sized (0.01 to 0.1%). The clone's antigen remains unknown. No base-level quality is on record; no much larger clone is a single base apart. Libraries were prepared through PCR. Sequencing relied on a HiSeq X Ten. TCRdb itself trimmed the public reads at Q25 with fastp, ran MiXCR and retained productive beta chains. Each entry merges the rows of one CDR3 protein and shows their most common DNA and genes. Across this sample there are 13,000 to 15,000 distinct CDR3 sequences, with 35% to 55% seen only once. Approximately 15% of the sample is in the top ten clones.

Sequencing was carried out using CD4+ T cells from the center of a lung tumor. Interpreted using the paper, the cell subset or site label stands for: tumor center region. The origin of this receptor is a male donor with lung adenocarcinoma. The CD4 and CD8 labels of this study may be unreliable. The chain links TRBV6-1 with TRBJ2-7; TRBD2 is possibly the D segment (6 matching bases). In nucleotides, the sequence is TGTGCCAGCAGTGAAGTTAGCGGAGCTACCTACGAGCAGTACTTC. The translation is CASSEVSGATYEQYF.